This T cell receptor beta chain is drawn from a study of shared clonotypes between healthy human individuals. General observations from the study: The sampled material consisted only of blood, and tissue repertoires are likely to differ.

Trimming pared 4 bases from V and 9 bases from J, leaving 22 bases between. This CDR3 has 15 residues. Germline CDR1 reads MGHRA; CDR2 reads YSYEKL. A deep-level run was used for the assay. Under the authors' procedure: ImmunoSEQ output lacked quality scores and full-length reads, limiting matched filtering. The data were produced by immunoSEQ multiplex PCR, yet TCRdb's version contains in-frame clones alone and is incomplete. V and J calls and clone size are copied from that table; D and trimming were computed from the DNA. The sample shows fewer than 1 million clones, 96% of them seen only once. Comments on this clone: What it binds is unknown.

Naive CD8 isolation took CD45RO-negative cells positively selected for CCR7 and excluded terminally differentiated effector memory CD45RA+ cells. The chain recombines TRBV4-1 with TRBJ2-7; D is unclear. This clonotype was obtained from a man aged 25-45 years in good health. Sequencing was carried out using naive CD8+ T cells sorted from blood. The CDR3 DNA sequence: TGCGCCAGCAGCCCAACACTCAACCCAGATCATGTGCAGTACTTC. It yields the protein CASSPTLNPDHVQYF.